This record covers a single T cell receptor beta chain. The data were obtained in a study of control samples from healthy donors and cancer patients. Sequenced by immunoSEQ multiplex PCR; TCRdb stores in-frame clones only, minus some. The sample shows 150,000 to 200,000 clones, 91% of them seen only once. The germline V and J ends were trimmed by 4 bases and 1 base, with 7 bases remaining between them. Germline CDR1 reads SGHAT; CDR2 reads FQDESV (reference sequence). The CDR3 is 13 residues long. The J gene is TRBJ1-1, the V gene TRBV11-1; D possibly corresponds to TRBD1 (5 bases). The specimen was blood. The receptor was isolated from a woman younger than 45 in good health. The CDR3 DNA sequence: TGTGCCAGCAGCTCGGGGGGGAACACTGAAGCTTTCTTT. It encodes CASSSGGNTEAFF.